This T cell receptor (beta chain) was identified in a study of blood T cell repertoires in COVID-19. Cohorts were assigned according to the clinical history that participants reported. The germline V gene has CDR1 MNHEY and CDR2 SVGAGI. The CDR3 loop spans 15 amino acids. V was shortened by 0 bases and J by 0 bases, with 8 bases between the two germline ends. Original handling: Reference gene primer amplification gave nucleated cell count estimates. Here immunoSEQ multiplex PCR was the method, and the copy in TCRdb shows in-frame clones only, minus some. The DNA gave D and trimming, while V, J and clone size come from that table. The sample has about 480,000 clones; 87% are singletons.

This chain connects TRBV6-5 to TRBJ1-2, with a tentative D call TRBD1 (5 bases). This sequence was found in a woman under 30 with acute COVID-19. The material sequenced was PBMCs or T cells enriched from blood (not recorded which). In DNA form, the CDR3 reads TGTGCCAGCAGTTACTCAGGGGCCCCTAACTATGGCTACACCTTC. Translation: CASSYSGAPNYGYTF.